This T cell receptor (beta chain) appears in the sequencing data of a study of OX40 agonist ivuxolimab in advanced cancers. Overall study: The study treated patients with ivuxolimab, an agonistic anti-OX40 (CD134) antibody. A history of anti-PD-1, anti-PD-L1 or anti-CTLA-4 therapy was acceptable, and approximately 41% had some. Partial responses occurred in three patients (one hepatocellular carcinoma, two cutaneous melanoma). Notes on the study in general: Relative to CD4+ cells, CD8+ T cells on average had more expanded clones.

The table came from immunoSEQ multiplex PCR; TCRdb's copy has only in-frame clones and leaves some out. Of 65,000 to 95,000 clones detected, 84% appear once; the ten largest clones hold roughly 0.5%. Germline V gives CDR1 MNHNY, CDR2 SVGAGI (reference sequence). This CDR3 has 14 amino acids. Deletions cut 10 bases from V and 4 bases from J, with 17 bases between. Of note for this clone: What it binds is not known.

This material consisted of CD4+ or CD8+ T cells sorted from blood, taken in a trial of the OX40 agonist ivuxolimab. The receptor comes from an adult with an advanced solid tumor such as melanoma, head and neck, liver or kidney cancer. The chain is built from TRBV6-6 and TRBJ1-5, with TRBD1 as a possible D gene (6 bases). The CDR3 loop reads CATSRVQGNQPQHF. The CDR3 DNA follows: TGTGCCACCTCTCGGGTTCAGGGGAATCAGCCCCAGCATTTT.